This T cell receptor (beta chain) was sequenced for a study of cytomegalovirus exposure and HLA in healthy donors. Study overall: Among around 170 million T cells, an earlier analysis found 90 million to 130 million unique TCR beta sequences. General observations from the study: Most TCR sequences were uncommon, yet certain public TCRs appeared in many donors.

Remarks on this clone: As yet, its antigen is unknown. A junction end diverges from the germline sequence, so it may reflect a read error.

The CDR3 extends over 14 amino acids. Germline CDR1 is SEHNR and CDR2 is FQNEAQ (reference sequence). The PCR had 60 Vbeta and 13 Jbeta primers. Some clones are missing from TCRdb's copy, which holds only in-frame ones; the method was immunoSEQ multiplex PCR. The sample carries some 170,000 clones, about two thirds recorded once. The gene calls are TRBV7-9 and TRBJ1-5, with D possibly matching TRBD1 (5 bases). Input material: PBMCs. This clonotype was sampled from a human donor in good health. CDR3 in DNA: TGTGCCAGCAGCTTAATCGGGGGTAATCAGTCCCAGCATTTT. As protein: CASSLIGGNQSQHF.